The 27 T cell receptor beta chains listed next were all sequenced from one sample in a study of blood T cell repertoires in COVID-19 (dated by TCRdb to the early 2020s). Libraries were constructed by the immunoSEQ multiplex PCR assay. Held by TCRdb, this immuneACCESS table contains in-frame sequences only and omits some clones. Under half of the omission traces to an unresolved V gene where checked; the cause of the rest is unknown. The sample includes 250,000 to 300,000 clones, with around 90% observed a single time. Of the sample, approximately 2.2% is held by the ten largest clones. The sequenced sample consisted of peripheral blood. The receptors were gathered from a man over 45 with acute or convalescent COVID-19.

The chain joins TRBV19 to TRBJ1-1; D perhaps matches TRBD1 (5 bases). Deletions cut 6 bases from V and 1 base from J, with 9 bases between. The CDR3 spans 13 residues. Germline CDR1 LNHDA, CDR2 SQIVND (reference sequence). The CDR3 loop is CASRYQGNTEAFF. The CDR3 DNA follows: TGTGCCAGTAGGTATCAGGGGAACACTGAAGCTTTCTTT.

A word on this clone: Other DNA variants within this sample encode the same CDR3. The chain is built from TRBV9 and TRBJ2-3, with a weak D call TRBD2 (6 bases). Germline values: CDR1 SGDLS, CDR2 YYNGEE. The CDR3 is made up of 14 amino acids. Trimming cost V 2 bases and J 5 bases, with 12 bases left between them. The CDR3 DNA follows: TGTGCCAGCAGCGTGGAGGGGCTTGGAGATACGCAGTATTTT. It specifies CASSVEGLGDTQYF.

J is TRBJ2-7 and V is TRBV7-9, with 7 bases matching TRBD1. With V trimmed by 5 bases and J by 4 bases, 11 bases remained unmatched. CDR1 and CDR2 (germline): SEHNR, FQNEAQ (reference sequence). There are 15 residues in the CDR3. The CDR3 spells CASSIRQGRRYEQYF. In DNA, the CDR3 is TGTGCCAGCAGCATTCGACAGGGTAGGCGGTACGAGCAGTACTTC.

CDR3 bases: TGTGCCATCGCGGACAGGGAGGAACGGGGCTACACCTTC. It specifies CAIADREERGYTF. The rearrangement joins TRBV10-3 to TRBJ1-2; 8 positions agree with TRBD1. The length of the CDR3 is 13 residues. The V gene's germline CDR1 is ENHRY and CDR2 SYGVKD. V dropped 8 bases and J dropped 8; count of bases not matched to a gene: 10.

This chain joins TRBV14 and TRBJ1-4; D remains unclear. The V and J ends lost 1 base and 8 bases respectively, with 5 bases between them. The CDR3 runs to 12 residues. Germline CDR1 is SGHDN and CDR2 is FVKESK. CDR3 loop: CASSQGGEKLFF. The DNA of the CDR3 is TGTGCCAGCAGCCAAGGAGGGGAAAAACTGTTTTTT. Full variable domain (remainder filled in from reference TRBV14 and TRBJ1-4): EAGVTQFPSHSVIEKGQTVTLRCDPISGHDNLYWYRRVMGKEIKFLLHFVKESKQDESGMPNNRFLAERTGGTYSTLKVQPAELEDSGVYFCASSQGGEKLFFGSGTQLSVL.

The chain recombines TRBV29-1 with TRBJ2-3; 16 bases match TRBD2. The trim removed 7 bases at V and 5 bases at J, leaving 9 bases unmatched. The CDR3 sequence is 16 residues long. Germline loops: CDR1 SQVTM, CDR2 ANQGSEA. The CDR3 DNA reads as TGCAGCGCGGACCCGGGACTAGCGGGGGGGGGAGATACGCAGTATTTT. Protein product: CSADPGLAGGGDTQYF.

The V gene is TRBV6-5, the J gene TRBJ1-2; 11 bases agree with TRBD1. The V and J ends lost 8 bases and 1 base, in that order; junction bases with no gene match: 6. This CDR3 is built from 15 residues. Germline lookup yields CDR1 MNHEY and CDR2 SVGAGI. CDR3 sequence (DNA): TGTGCCAGCGGCCGGACAGGGGGCTTTAACTATGGCTACACCTTC. This encodes CASGRTGGFNYGYTF.

The chain joins TRBV5-4 to TRBJ2-3; TRBD2 agrees at 8 bases. Germline V gene sequence: CDR1 SGHNT, CDR2 YYREEE (reference sequence). Trimming took 4 bases from V and 4 from J; bases not matched to a gene: 8. CDR3 length: 15 residues. CDR3 DNA sequence: TGTGCCAGCAGCCCGGGGGGGGCCCCGGCAGATACGCAGTATTTT. Translated: CASSPGGAPADTQYF.

The chain combines TRBV6-5 with TRBJ2-1; D possibly corresponds to TRBD2 (5 bases). V shed 3 bases and J shed 0 bases, with 12 bases lying between them. Per germline, CDR1 MNHEY and CDR2 SVGAGI. There are 16 residues in the CDR3. The CDR3 here is CASSYQVASSYNEQFF. The CDR3 DNA follows: TGTGCCAGCAGTTATCAGGTAGCGAGCTCCTACAATGAGCAGTTCTTC.

The V and J genes are TRBV5-4 and TRBJ2-5; the match to TRBD2 covers 8 bases. Germline CDR1 SGHNT, CDR2 YYREEE (reference sequence). This CDR3 has 17 residues. V lost 3 bases and J lost 5; bases outside the gene matches: 15. Here the CDR3 DNA reads TGTGCCAGCAGCTCCGGGGGGGGACCGCGGGGAGTCGAGACCCAGTACTTC. Translated: CASSSGGGPRGVETQYF.

The V call is TRBV6-5, the J call TRBJ1-2; 9 bases match TRBD1. With V trimmed by 3 bases and J by 7 bases, 3 bases remained unmatched. CDR1 and CDR2 from the germline V gene are MNHEY and SVGAGI. The CDR3 has 13 residues. The CDR3 sequence: CASSYGTGIGYTF. DNA of the CDR3: TGTGCCAGCAGTTATGGGACAGGGATTGGCTACACCTTC.

The genes are TRBV11-2 and TRBJ2-1; 7 bases are a match to TRBD1. Trimming cost V 5 bases and J 4 bases; bases outside gene matches: 8. CDR3 length: 15 amino acids. The germline V gene encodes CDR1 SGHAT and CDR2 FQNNGV. The CDR3: CASSLGTEAYNEQFF. CDR3 DNA sequence: TGTGCCAGCAGCCTCGGGACAGAGGCATACAATGAGCAGTTCTTC. Supplemented by reference TRBV11-2 and TRBJ2-1, the full variable domain reads EAGVAQSPRYKIIEKRQSVAFWCNPISGHATLYWYQQILGQGPKLLIQFQNNGVVDDSQLPKDRFSAERLKGVDSTLKIQPAKLEDSAVYLCASSLGTEAYNEQFFGPGTRLTVL.

The V gene is TRBV19, the J gene TRBJ1-2, with unresolved D. The CDR3 consists of 16 residues. Trimming cost V 5 bases and J 5 bases, with 21 bases left between them. Looked up from germline, CDR1 is LNHDA and CDR2 is SQIVND (reference sequence). The CDR3 region is CASSPSGLNRGYGYTF. The CDR3 bases are TGTGCCAGTAGTCCCTCTGGATTGAACCGAGGGTATGGCTACACCTTC.

The chain combines TRBV24-1 with TRBJ2-1; 8 bases align to TRBD1. Germline values: CDR1 KGHDR, CDR2 SFDVKD. The CDR3 runs 15 residues. The V gene end was trimmed by 4 bases and the J gene end by 3 bases; junction bases not matched to a gene: 4. In DNA, the CDR3 is TGTGCCACCAGTGAAGGGACAGGCATCTACAATGAGCAGTTCTTC. Translated, it gives CATSEGTGIYNEQFF.

This rearrangement joins TRBV19 to TRBJ1-2; 8 nucleotides line up with TRBD1. The CDR3 extends over 13 amino acids. CDR1 LNHDA and CDR2 SQIVND come from the germline V gene (reference sequence). J lost 3 bases, V lost 6 bases, and 3 bases had no gene match. The DNA for the CDR3 is TGTGCCAGTAGAGACAGGGGCGACTATGGCTACACCTTC. It codes for CASRDRGDYGYTF.

The rearrangement joins TRBV2 to TRBJ1-1, with D perhaps matching TRBD1 (6 bases). There are 13 residues in the CDR3. The germline V gene has CDR1 SNHLY and CDR2 FYNNEI. Trimming left V 8 bases short and J 4 bases short, with 14 bases between. The CDR3 DNA follows: TGTGCCAGCCACACACAGGGTCCCACTGAAGCTTTCTTT. This sequence encodes CASHTQGPTEAFF.

The chain joins TRBV2 to TRBJ2-5; D might be TRBD2 (6 bases). The length of the CDR3 is 12 residues. Germline CDR1 reads SNHLY; CDR2 reads FYNNEI. Trimming removed 5 bases at V and 5 bases at J, with 9 bases between. The CDR3 reads CASSPGRETQYF. The CDR3, as DNA: TGTGCCAGCAGTCCAGGGAGGGAGACCCAGTACTTC.

This clone occurred a few times. This chain joins TRBV2 and TRBJ1-2, with 10 bases fitting TRBD1. Germline CDR1 SNHLY, CDR2 FYNNEI. Losses at the gene ends were 5 bases for V and 8 bases for J; bases not matched to a gene: 14. CDR3 length: 16 residues. Written as DNA, the CDR3 is TGTGCCAGCAGTAGGGACAGGGGTTCGGCGACATTCGGCTACACCTTC. It yields the protein CASSRDRGSATFGYTF.

The chain is built from TRBV7-3 and TRBJ2-1; D may be TRBD1 (5 bases). Germline-derived CDR1 and CDR2 are SGHTA and FQGTGA. The length of the CDR3 is 15 residues. V was cut by 2 bases and J by 8 bases, with 16 bases left in between. CDR3 sequence: CASSLHPGPGYEQFF. The CDR3 bases are TGTGCCAGCAGCTTACACCCAGGGCCCGGCTATGAGCAGTTCTTC.

CDR3 region: CASSIWQASSYNSPLHF. Here the CDR3 DNA reads TGTGCCAGCAGTATTTGGCAGGCGAGCTCCTATAATTCACCCCTCCACTTT. J is TRBJ1-6 and V is TRBV27; D not resolved. The CDR3 runs 17 residues. The germline CDR1 and CDR2 sequences are MNHEY and SMNVEV (reference sequence). The V gene lost 5 bases and the J gene lost 0 bases, with 14 bases spanning the gap.

The chain joins TRBV30 to TRBJ2-3; D may be TRBD2 (5 bases). CDR3 length: 13 residues. V was shortened by 0 bases and J by 6 bases, with 10 bases between the two germline ends. Germline CDR1 is GTSNPN and CDR2 is SVGIG (reference sequence). The DNA of the CDR3 is TGTGCCTGGAGTGTGAATAGAGGGGATACGCAGTATTTT. The encoded protein is CAWSVNRGDTQYF.

The chain joins TRBV5-1 to TRBJ2-7; TRBD1 matches at 7 bases. J was trimmed by 1 base and V by 2 bases; bases with no gene match: 9. This CDR3 is built from 16 residues. Germline-derived CDR1 and CDR2 are SGHRS and YFSETQ. The CDR3 sequence is CASSLEAGTESYEQYF. The CDR3 DNA reads TGCGCCAGCAGCTTAGAAGCCGGGACAGAATCCTACGAGCAGTACTTC.

J is TRBJ2-3 and V is TRBV14; maybe TRBD2 (5 bases). The V and J ends lost 4 bases and 2 bases respectively, with 7 bases between them. Germline lookup yields CDR1 SGHDN and CDR2 FVKESK. This CDR3 is built from 13 residues. The CDR3: CASSPGITDTQYF. DNA for the CDR3: TGTGCCAGCAGCCCGGGGATCACAGATACGCAGTATTTT.

The chain employs TRBV7-3 and TRBJ2-1, with a tentative D call TRBD2 (5 bases). CDR3 length equals 13 residues. V lost 8 bases to trimming and J lost 4 bases, with 12 bases between them. Germline loops: CDR1 SGHTA, CDR2 FQGTGA. The CDR3 nucleotides are TGTGCCAGCTCAGGAGGTTTGTACAATGAGCAGTTCTTC. Its translation: CASSGGLYNEQFF.

The rearrangement joins TRBV5-5 to TRBJ1-5; 8 bases fit TRBD1. This CDR3 spans 16 amino acids. V was pared by 1 base and J by 4 bases, with 7 bases of the junction left unmatched. From germline, CDR1 is SGHKS and CDR2 YYEKEE (reference sequence). CDR3 sequence: CASSLFSRGRNQPQHF. The CDR3 nucleotides are TGTGCCAGCAGCTTGTTTTCCAGGGGGCGTAATCAGCCCCAGCATTTT.

The V gene is TRBV5-4, the J gene TRBJ1-2; D is ambiguous. V lost 0 bases and J 0 bases, leaving 6 bases between the germline ends. Germline assignment: CDR1 SGHNT and CDR2 YYREEE (reference sequence). This CDR3 contains 14 residues. The DNA for the CDR3 is TGTGCCAGCAGCTTGGTAGAGCCTAACTATGGCTACACCTTC. Its protein product is CASSLVEPNYGYTF.

The chain has TRBV29-1 and TRBJ1-2; D possibly corresponds to TRBD1 (6 bases). This CDR3 contains 14 residues. Germline CDR1 SQVTM, CDR2 ANQGSEA. Trimming shortened V by 7 bases and J by 4 bases, and 19 bases separated the two germline ends. CDR3 protein: CSAEGGGRSYGYTF. The DNA of the CDR3 is TGCAGCGCCGAGGGCGGGGGGCGCAGCTATGGCTACACCTTC.